Listed below are T cell receptor beta chains from one sample, sequenced in a study of shared clonotypes between healthy human individuals. TCRdb's table, derived via immunoSEQ multiplex PCR, lists solely in-frame clones and lacks some. The repertoire consists of approximately 500,000 clones, with approximately 80% occurring once and the leading ten covering 12%. The sample taken for sequencing was PBMCs. These receptors were collected from a middle-aged woman in good health. Some clones in this sample may be carry-over from other donors' samples. CDR3s leave out the opening cysteine and the closing phenylalanine or tryptophan. Where a row states a size, it is once, few, many or the class of an expanded clone; other rows omit it.

TRBJ2-5	TRBV6-4	11	NA	ASSYRAEETQY
TRBJ2-1	TRBV5-1	13	NA	ASSKTSGSYNEQF
TRBJ2-1	TRBV5-6	15	NA	ASSLVGLAGGYNEQF
TRBJ1-1	TRBV29-1	12	NA	SVEDPYLNTEAF
TRBJ2-1	TRBV7-2	11	NA	ASSSRQGGEQF
TRBJ1-6	TRBV30	12	once	AWTGSPKNSPLH
TRBJ2-7	TRBV19	12	NA	ASSIKTLGDEQY
TRBJ2-3	TRBV6-5	10	NA	ASGPRADTQY
TRBJ1-5	TRBV10-3	11	NA	AICRAPGQPQH
TRBJ1-2	TRBV7-9	11	NA	ASSLSLAYGYT
TRBJ2-3	TRBV5-1	12	NA	ASSFSGEADTQY
TRBJ2-2	TRBV2	13	NA	ASTIRRTNTGELF
TRBJ2-1	TRBV19	12	NA	ASSRDLSYNEQF
TRBJ2-1	TRBV4-2	14	NA	ASSQRGGSSYNEQF
TRBJ2-3	TRBV2	14	NA	ASSEITSGGVDTQY
TRBJ1-2	TRBV5-4	13	few	ASSSPTGSNYGYT
TRBJ1-2	TRBV19	10	NA	ASSMIGGGYT
TRBJ2-7	TRBV27	13	once	ASSPIAGALYEQY
TRBJ1-3	TRBV5-6	15	NA	ASSLAEPGRAGNTIY
TRBJ1-5	TRBV28	13	NA	ASRRQGYSNQPQH
TRBJ1-5	TRBV30	14	few	AWSVEDFVGNQPQH
TRBJ2-1	TRBV11-3	12	NA	ASTPGRNYNEQF
TRBJ1-5	TRBV7-3	11	NA	ASSRGPDQPQH
TRBJ2-6	TRBV4-1	16	NA	ASSQGPAAGSGANVLT
TRBJ2-1	TRBV29-1	13	once	SVDFGKASYNEQF
TRBJ2-1	TRBV7-2	12	NA	ASSLAGQYNEQF
TRBJ2-2	TRBV12-5	19	NA	ASGLLTPGLAGKRDTGELF
TRBJ1-4	TRBV5-8	14	NA	ASSLERAGLGEKLF
TRBJ1-3	TRBV15	13	few	ATSRDSNSGNTIY
TRBJ2-1	TRBV5-6	12	NA	ASSSTVASNEQF
TRBJ2-7	TRBV11-3	11	NA	ASSIRGGSEQY
TRBJ2-3	TRBV19	15	NA	ASSTRTSGSGPDTQY
TRBJ2-7	TRBV7-6	12	NA	ASSLDRVVNEQY
TRBJ2-1	TRBV5-1	17	NA	ASSLSPLAAGGIYNEQF
TRBJ1-2	TRBV28	11	NA	ASSLPDSYGYT
TRBJ2-3	TRBV5-1	13	NA	ASSLGTPRTDTQY
TRBJ2-2	TRBV2	16	NA	ASSEAAWSGRTTGELF